A selection of T cell receptor beta chains follows, all from one sample in a study of blood T cell repertoires in COVID-19. Assay: immunoSEQ multiplex PCR; the TCRdb copy retains only in-frame clones and omits some. The table shows more than 75,000 clones, with roughly 90% occurring only once. The sample consisted of peripheral blood. These receptors came from a man in his fifties or sixties with COVID-19, enrolled during active disease. Both conserved end residues are part of each CDR3. Fields, in order: clone size, D gene, CDR3 length, V gene, J gene, CDR3 protein, CDR3 DNA. A D gene is named only where the DNA matches it firmly. The size field is filled for only some rows; it gives once, few, many or a size class.

clone size: -; D gene: TRBD1; CDR3 length: 14; V gene: TRBV6-5; J gene: TRBJ2-7; CDR3 protein: CASIRDRGRYEQYF; CDR3 DNA: TGTGCCAGCATCCGGGACAGGGGCCGCTACGAGCAGTACTTC
clone size: -; D gene: -; CDR3 length: 15; V gene: TRBV2; J gene: TRBJ2-1; CDR3 protein: CASSLLQAPYNEQFF; CDR3 DNA: TGTGCCAGCAGCCTACTACAGGCGCCCTACAATGAGCAGTTCTTC
clone size: -; D gene: -; CDR3 length: 19; V gene: TRBV21-1; J gene: TRBJ1-1; CDR3 protein: CASSAFRDRSTEWNTEAFF; CDR3 DNA: TGTGCCAGCAGCGCCTTCCGGGACAGGAGTACTGAATGGAACACTGAAGCTTTCTTT
clone size: -; D gene: -; CDR3 length: 12; V gene: TRBV12-3/TRBV12-4; J gene: TRBJ2-7; CDR3 protein: CASSRTTYEQYF; CDR3 DNA: TGTGCCAGCAGCAGGACAACCTACGAGCAGTACTTC
clone size: few; D gene: -; CDR3 length: 14; V gene: TRBV2; J gene: TRBJ1-2; CDR3 protein: CASRDYRKAYGYTF; CDR3 DNA: TGTGCCAGCAGGGATTACAGGAAAGCCTATGGCTACACCTTC
clone size: -; D gene: -; CDR3 length: 13; V gene: TRBV27; J gene: TRBJ1-4; CDR3 protein: CASSGQLNEKLFF; CDR3 DNA: TGTGCCAGCTCAGGACAGCTTAATGAAAAACTGTTTTTT
clone size: once; D gene: TRBD1; CDR3 length: 15; V gene: TRBV9; J gene: TRBJ2-7; CDR3 protein: CASSVTGTGSSEQYF; CDR3 DNA: TGTGCCAGCAGCGTGACCGGGACAGGGTCGAGCGAGCAGTACTTC
clone size: -; D gene: -; CDR3 length: 14; V gene: TRBV30; J gene: TRBJ1-5; CDR3 protein: CAWSVSVGNQPQHF; CDR3 DNA: TGTGCCTGGAGTGTAAGCGTTGGTAATCAGCCCCAGCATTTT
clone size: -; D gene: -; CDR3 length: 15; V gene: TRBV6-2/TRBV6-3; J gene: TRBJ1-4; CDR3 protein: CASSYVQGAREKLFF; CDR3 DNA: TGTGCCAGCAGTTACGTACAGGGCGCGAGAGAAAAACTGTTTTTT
clone size: -; D gene: TRBD1; CDR3 length: 15; V gene: TRBV15; J gene: TRBJ1-5; CDR3 protein: CATSRRTGGNQPQHF; CDR3 DNA: TGTGCCACCAGCAGAAGGACAGGTGGCAATCAGCCCCAGCATTTT
clone size: -; D gene: TRBD1; CDR3 length: 12; V gene: TRBV2; J gene: TRBJ1-2; CDR3 protein: CASRQGVEGYTF; CDR3 DNA: TGTGCCAGCAGACAGGGGGTGGAGGGCTACACCTTC
clone size: -; D gene: -; CDR3 length: 10; V gene: TRBV20-1; J gene: TRBJ1-1; CDR3 protein: CSARRDEAFF; CDR3 DNA: TGCAGTGCTAGGAGGGATGAAGCTTTCTTT
clone size: -; D gene: -; CDR3 length: 13; V gene: TRBV10-1; J gene: TRBJ1-1; CDR3 protein: CASSREVGTEAFF; CDR3 DNA: TGCGCCAGCAGCAGGGAAGTTGGGACTGAAGCTTTCTTT
clone size: -; D gene: -; CDR3 length: 16; V gene: TRBV7-9; J gene: TRBJ2-1; CDR3 protein: CASSLVVGQGQDEQFF; CDR3 DNA: TGTGCCAGCAGCTTAGTAGTAGGTCAGGGTCAGGATGAGCAGTTCTTC